A selection of T cell receptor beta chains follows, all from one sample in a study of blood T cell repertoires in COVID-19. This table comes from immunoSEQ multiplex PCR, and its TCRdb copy is limited to in-frame clones, with some not included. The sample shows 250,000 to 300,000 clones, roughly 83% of them seen only once. The source material was peripheral blood. All receptors come from a man between 60 and 75 years old who had recovered from COVID-19. The CDR3 runs from the conserved cysteine through the conserved F or W. The D gene is left open where the match is weak. The size of a clone is reported for some rows only, either as once, few or many, or as a class for expanded clones.

size	V	J	D	CDR3	DNA
once	TRBV19	TRBJ2-1	TRBD1	CASSKDRSSYNEQFF	TGTGCCAGTAGTAAGGACAGGAGCTCCTACAATGAGCAGTTCTTC
.	TRBV5-1	TRBJ1-1	.	CASSAQGKPEAFF	TGCGCCAGCAGCGCCCAGGGTAAACCTGAAGCTTTCTTT
.	TRBV5-1	TRBJ2-1	TRBD2	CASHTSGSWNEQFF	TGCGCCAGCCACACTAGCGGGAGTTGGAATGAGCAGTTCTTC
.	TRBV3-1/TRBV3-2	TRBJ2-5	.	CASSQERGPQETQYF	TGTGCCAGCAGCCAAGAGCGGGGGCCTCAAGAGACCCAGTACTTC
.	TRBV24-1	TRBJ1-2	TRBD1	CATSGLDRGNGEIYGYTF	TGTGCCACCAGTGGCCTTGACAGGGGGAACGGTGAGATCTATGGCTACACCTTC
.	TRBV5-4	TRBJ1-1	TRBD1	CASSYRTGTNTEAFF	TGTGCCAGCAGCTATCGGACAGGGACCAACACTGAAGCTTTCTTT
.	TRBV6-5	TRBJ2-5	.	CASSYSVPGKTQYF	TGTGCCAGCAGTTACTCGGTCCCGGGGAAGACCCAGTACTTC
.	TRBV5-6	TRBJ1-2	TRBD1	CASSWRQGGSYGYTF	TGTGCCAGCAGCTGGAGACAGGGCGGTTCCTATGGCTACACCTTC
many	TRBV14	TRBJ2-7	.	CASSGTTYEQYF	TGTGCCAGCAGCGGAACTACCTACGAGCAGTACTTC
.	TRBV7-8	TRBJ2-3	TRBD2	CASSLGLARTDTQYF	TGTGCCAGCAGCCTCGGACTAGCCAGGACAGATACGCAGTATTTT
.	TRBV18	TRBJ2-1	.	CASSPRHGNEQFF	TGTGCCAGCTCACCGCGACACGGCAATGAGCAGTTCTTC
.	TRBV2	TRBJ2-1	TRBD2	CASLGLAGQGGEQFF	TGTGCCAGCCTCGGACTAGCGGGGCAAGGAGGTGAGCAGTTCTTC
.	TRBV6-1	TRBJ2-7	.	CASSERGGYWQYEQYF	TGTGCCAGCAGTGAAAGAGGGGGTTACTGGCAATACGAGCAGTACTTC
.	TRBV3-1/TRBV3-2	TRBJ2-3	TRBD2	CASSRLAGGHDTQYF	TGTGCCAGCAGCCGACTAGCGGGGGGGCATGATACGCAGTATTTT
few	TRBV7-2	TRBJ1-1	.	CASRSGTLNTEAFF	TGTGCCAGCAGATCAGGGACATTGAACACTGAAGCTTTCTTT
.	TRBV6-5	TRBJ1-3	.	CASSFSGASGNTIYF	TGTGCCAGCAGTTTCTCAGGGGCATCAGGAAACACCATATATTTT
.	TRBV7-9	TRBJ1-1	.	CASTQAGLTEAFF	TGTGCCAGCACCCAGGCAGGGCTCACTGAAGCTTTCTTT
.	TRBV9	TRBJ1-4	TRBD1	CASSVYGTVNEKLFF	TGTGCCAGCAGCGTATATGGGACAGTGAATGAAAAACTGTTTTTT
.	TRBV7-9	TRBJ2-3	TRBD2	CASSLAASGGAFEVDTQYF	TGTGCCAGCAGCTTAGCCGCTAGCGGGGGGGCCTTCGAGGTGGATACGCAGTATTTT
.	TRBV7-7	TRBJ2-7	.	CASSLAQGYEQYF	TGTGCCAGCAGCTTAGCACAGGGTTACGAGCAGTACTTC
.	TRBV11-2	TRBJ2-1	TRBD2	CASSLSGLAGTRPYNEQFLNEQFF	TGTGCCAGCAGTCTTTCCGGACTAGCGGGGACCAGACCCTACAATGAGCAGTTCTTGAATGAGCAGTTCTTC
.	TRBV7-8	TRBJ2-1	TRBD2	CASSLTASSGAYEQFF	TGTGCCAGCAGCCTCACCGCGTCTAGCGGGGCTTATGAGCAGTTCTTC
.	TRBV5-1	TRBJ2-5	TRBD1	CASSDRTGGEETQYF	TGCGCCAGCAGCGATCGGACAGGGGGCGAAGAGACCCAGTACTTC
few	TRBV30	TRBJ1-5	TRBD1	CAWSVGQGVNQPQHF	TGTGCCTGGAGTGTGGGACAGGGGGTTAATCAGCCCCAGCATTTT
few	TRBV6-6	TRBJ1-2	.	CASRLAVANYGYTF	TGTGCCAGCAGGTTGGCAGTGGCTAACTATGGCTACACCTTC
.	TRBV7-6	TRBJ2-3	.	CASSNSGHSTDTQYF	TGTGCCAGCAGCAACAGCGGGCACAGCACAGATACGCAGTATTTT
.	TRBV5-1	TRBJ1-3	.	CASSLPTDYSGNTIYF	TGCGCCAGCAGCTTACCGACAGATTACTCTGGAAACACCATATATTTT
.	TRBV19	TRBJ2-2	.	CAAGRIGELFF	TGTGCCGCGGGGAGGATCGGGGAGCTGTTTTTT
.	TRBV30	TRBJ2-5	TRBD2	CAWSVISGRETQYF	TGTGCCTGGAGTGTAATTAGCGGGAGAGAGACCCAGTACTTC
.	TRBV12-2	TRBJ2-2	.	CASRLGCHPGTLDTGELFF	TGTGCAAGTCGCTTAGGATGTCATCCAGGGACACTCGACACCGGGGAGCTGTTTTTT
.	TRBV7-2	TRBJ2-2	TRBD1	CASSLNEGAGGELFF	TGTGCCAGCAGCTTAAATGAGGGGGCGGGCGGGGAGCTGTTTTTT
.	TRBV18	TRBJ1-5	TRBD1	CASSAETGVQPQHF	TGTGCCAGCTCAGCCGAAACAGGGGTTCAGCCCCAGCATTTT
.	TRBV7-9	TRBJ1-5	TRBD1	CASSLGKGGIQPQHF	TGTGCCAGCAGCTTGGGGAAAGGGGGCATCCAGCCCCAGCATTTT
.	TRBV29-1	TRBJ2-7	.	CSVENPVQGLREQYF	TGCAGCGTTGAAAATCCTGTCCAGGGGCTTCGCGAGCAGTACTTC
.	TRBV14	TRBJ1-2	.	CASSQVPLAYGYTF	TGTGCCAGCAGCCAAGTCCCCCTGGCTTATGGCTACACCTTC
.	TRBV19	TRBJ1-6	.	CASQGSVGNSPLHF	TGTGCCAGCCAGGGGTCGGTTGGTAATTCACCCCTCCACTTT
.	TRBV7-8	TRBJ2-7	TRBD2	CASTLGLASSSEQYF	TGTGCCAGCACCTTAGGACTAGCATCCTCGTCCGAGCAGTACTTC